What follows are 6 T cell receptor beta chains derived from one specimen sequenced in a study of blood T cell repertoires in COVID-19. Some clones are missing from TCRdb's copy, which holds only in-frame ones; the method was immunoSEQ multiplex PCR. The sample holds about 260,000 clones, more than 75% seen once. Material for sequencing was peripheral blood. The source is a man aged 40-49 years with active or convalescent COVID-19.

The chain uses TRBV6-1 and TRBJ2-7, with 9 positions matching TRBD1. Germline-derived CDR1 and CDR2 are MNHNS and SASEGT. The CDR3 loop spans 15 amino acids. Trimming cost V 0 bases and J 9 bases; bases outside gene matches: 9. The CDR3 reads CASSEAKGQGFGQYF. The CDR3 nucleotides are TGTGCCAGCAGTGAAGCGAAGGGACAGGGATTTGGGCAGTACTTC.

This chain joins TRBV3-1 (or the pseudogene TRBV3-2) and TRBJ2-7; D gene uncertain. The V and J ends lost 4 bases and 0 bases respectively, with 13 bases between them. Germline assignment: CDR1 LGHDT and CDR2 YNNKEL (reference sequence). This CDR3 contains 15 residues. The CDR3 loop is CASSLSPSGSYEQYF. The CDR3 bases are TGTGCCAGCAGCCTGTCGCCTAGTGGCTCCTACGAGCAGTACTTC.

The chain links TRBV7-9 to TRBJ2-1, with 15 positions matching TRBD2. CDR3 length: 16 residues. Germline V lookup: CDR1 SEHNR, CDR2 FQNEAQ (reference sequence). Losses at the gene ends were 1 base for V and 15 bases for J; bases not matched to a gene: 10. CDR3 loop: CASSLDRGLAGGRLFF. DNA of the CDR3: TGTGCCAGCAGCTTAGACCGCGGACTAGCGGGAGGGCGGCTGTTCTTC.

The chain couples TRBV12-5 to TRBJ1-5, with D perhaps TRBD1 (6 bases). The germline V gene has CDR1 LGHNT and CDR2 FRNRAP. The CDR3 is made up of 14 amino acids. The V and J ends lost 6 bases and 5 bases respectively, with 14 bases between them. The CDR3 spells CASGPEGVHQPQHF. DNA for the CDR3: TGTGCTAGTGGCCCTGAGGGGGTGCATCAGCCCCAGCATTTT.

V gene TRBV5-8 combines with J gene TRBJ2-5, with 10 bases fitting TRBD2. Germline trimming cut 4 bases from V and 2 bases from J; bases unmatched to any gene: 8. From germline, CDR1 is SGHTS and CDR2 YDEGEE. This CDR3 is built from 16 residues. CDR3 bases: TGTGCCAGCAGCCCGTCTAGCGGGAGCGGTCAAGAGACCCAGTACTTC. It yields the protein CASSPSSGSGQETQYF. Filled out from reference TRBV5-8 and TRBJ2-5, the complete variable domain reads EAGVTQSPTHLIKTRGQQATLRCSPISGHTSVYWYQQALGLGLQFLLWYDEGEERNRGNFPPRFSGRQFPNYSSELNVNALELEDSALYLCASSPSSGSGQETQYFGPGTRLLVL.

The rearrangement links TRBV24-1 to TRBJ2-1, with 14 bases that match TRBD2. The germline V gene encodes CDR1 KGHDR and CDR2 SFDVKD. V lost 3 bases, J lost 4 bases, and 4 bases stayed unmatched. This CDR3 contains 17 residues. The CDR3 DNA is TGTGCCACCAGTGATCTCGGGACTAGCGGGAGATACAATGAGCAGTTCTTC. Translated, it gives CATSDLGTSGRYNEQFF.